Each of the 31 T cell receptor beta chains below was sequenced from the same sample in a study of CXCR3-negative and CXCR3-positive naive CD8 T cells. UMI-labeled 5' RACE yielded the TRB cDNA libraries. TCRdb reanalyzed the 5' RACE reads and collapses them to one entry per CDR3 protein, without DNA. This sample's clone table lists over 35,000 distinct CDR3 sequences. The source material was naive CXCR3- CD8+ T cells from blood. Subset in this sample: CD45RO-CCR7+CD27+CD95- naive CD8+ T cells lacking CXCR3 (TNR3-). These receptors were obtained from a human donor in good health. Some clones in this sample may be carry-over from other donors' samples.

J is TRBJ2-1 and V is TRBV29-1; there is no DNA to check the TCRdb D call of TRBD2. Germline V gene data show CDR1 as SQVTM and CDR2 as ANQGSEA. This CDR3 has 14 residues. The CDR3 protein is CSVDGGNANNEQFF.

CDR3 sequence: CASSDRDRGPWEETQYF. The gene calls are TRBV5-4 and TRBJ2-5; TCRdb's assignment of TRBD1 cannot be checked, as there is no DNA. CDR1 is SGHNT, CDR2 YYREEE, per germline (reference sequence). The CDR3 totals 17 residues.

The chain carries TRBV6-5 and TRBJ2-1; TCRdb's D gene call, TRBD2, goes unchecked for lack of DNA. Germline loops: CDR1 MNHEY, CDR2 SVGAGI. There are 16 residues in the CDR3. The CDR3 loop reads CASSYLARDSYNEQFF.

The chain joins TRBV28 to TRBJ2-5; TCRdb selects TRBD2, and the lack of DNA leaves this call unchecked. Germline assignment: CDR1 MDHEN and CDR2 SYDVKM. The CDR3 consists of 17 residues. CDR3 protein: CASSKGGGVYLKETQYF. Filled out from reference TRBV28 and TRBJ2-5, the complete variable domain reads DVKVTQSSRYLVKRTGEKVFLECVQDMDHENMFWYRQDPGLGLRLIYFSYDVKMKEKGDIPEGYSVSREKKERFSLILESASTNQTSMYLCASSKGGGVYLKETQYFGPGTRLLVL.

This rearrangement joins TRBV6-5 to TRBJ2-1; as DNA is missing, the TRBD2 call by TCRdb cannot be tested. Per the germline V gene, CDR1 is MNHEY and CDR2 is SVGAGI. The CDR3 extends over 14 amino acids. CDR3 region: CASSYSRGDNEQFF.

The chain employs TRBV4-3 and TRBJ1-1; without DNA, the TCRdb call of TRBD1 cannot be checked. The germline gives CDR1 LGHNA, CDR2 YSLEER. This CDR3 region has 15 residues. CDR3 in amino acids: CASSQSFRGTESDFF.

CDR3 residues: CASSYRRPEETQYF. The rearrangement uses TRBV5-1 and TRBJ2-5; lacking DNA, the TRBD1 call made by TCRdb goes unchecked. Per germline, CDR1 SGHRS and CDR2 YFSETQ. This CDR3 contains 14 residues. Variable domain in full (rest from reference TRBV5-1 and TRBJ2-5): KAGVTQTPRYLIKTRGQQVTLSCSPISGHRSVSWYQQTPGQGLQFLFEYFSETQRNKGNFPGRFSGRQFSNSRSEMNVSTLELGDSALYLCASSYRRPEETQYFGPGTRLLVL.

The chain employs TRBV28 and TRBJ1-5. Germline assignment: CDR1 MDHEN and CDR2 SYDVKM. This CDR3 region has 15 residues. Here the CDR3 reads CASSFMRQKTQPQHF.

V gene TRBV6-2 or TRBV6-3 combines with J gene TRBJ2-7; TCRdb picks TRBD2, but there is no DNA to check that call. The CDR3 consists of 18 residues. Germline CDR1 MNHEY, CDR2 SVGEGT. CDR3 residues: CASSYSISSGGAPFEQYF.

The CDR3 region is CASSPGTGKQPQHF. The chain carries TRBV4-1 and TRBJ1-5; TCRdb's D gene call, TRBD1, goes unchecked for lack of DNA. In germline, CDR1 is MGHRA, CDR2 YSYEKL. The CDR3 covers 14 residues.

V gene TRBV29-1 combines with J gene TRBJ2-1; TCRdb calls TRBD1, which cannot be checked without DNA. The CDR3 is 16 residues long. The germline CDR1 and CDR2 sequences are SQVTM and ANQGSEA. The CDR3 loop is CSVEDLAARSYNEQFF.

By frequency, this clonotype is medium-sized. The V gene is TRBV20-1, the J gene TRBJ1-1; TCRdb outputs TRBD1, but without DNA this stays unchecked. CDR3 size: 14 residues. Germline lookup yields CDR1 DFQATT and CDR2 SNEGSKA (reference sequence). The chain's CDR3 is CSAKTTGDNTEAFF.

CDR3 residues: CASSIGTGTPYEQYF. This chain joins TRBV27 and TRBJ2-7; without DNA, the TCRdb call of TRBD1 cannot be checked. CDR3 length: 15 residues. Germline CDR1 is MNHEY and CDR2 is SMNVEV (reference sequence).

The J gene is TRBJ2-7, the V gene TRBV5-4; TCRdb names TRBD2, which stays unverified in the absence of DNA. This CDR3 contains 17 residues. Looked up from germline, CDR1 is SGHNT and CDR2 is YYREEE (reference sequence). CDR3 amino acids: CASNGTSGIVALYEQYF.

The gene calls are TRBV4-3 and TRBJ2-1; with no DNA, the TCRdb D assignment of TRBD1 cannot be verified. The CDR3 has 16 amino acids. Germline V lookup: CDR1 LGHNA, CDR2 YSLEER. The CDR3 reads CASSQDWTGGGDEQFF.

The rearrangement links TRBV2 to TRBJ2-7; TCRdb picks TRBD1, but there is no DNA to check that call. This CDR3 is 17 amino acids long. Germline values: CDR1 SNHLY, CDR2 FYNNEI. CDR3: CASSDPHDRASTYEQYF.

V is TRBV14 and J is TRBJ2-1; TCRdb picks TRBD2, but there is no DNA to check that call. The CDR3 sequence is 14 residues long. Per the germline V gene, CDR1 is SGHDN and CDR2 is FVKESK. Here the CDR3 reads CASSQDRRSYEQFF.

The chain has TRBV28 and TRBJ2-1; the TCRdb D gene call, TRBD2, has no DNA to confirm it. This CDR3 is built from 18 residues. From germline, CDR1 is MDHEN and CDR2 SYDVKM. The CDR3 reads CASSPPGSGGYSYNEQFF. Combining the CDR3 with reference TRBV28 and TRBJ2-1 gives the whole variable domain DVKVTQSSRYLVKRTGEKVFLECVQDMDHENMFWYRQDPGLGLRLIYFSYDVKMKEKGDIPEGYSVSREKKERFSLILESASTNQTSMYLCASSPPGSGGYSYNEQFFGPGTRLTVL.

Considering frequency, this clonotype is medium-sized. This sequence joins TRBV7-6 and TRBJ2-1; TCRdb outputs TRBD1, but without DNA this stays unchecked. CDR3 length equals 16 residues. Germline-derived CDR1 and CDR2 are SGHVS and FNYEAQ. This CDR3 reads CASSRVPGGVDDEQFF.

The chain links TRBV6-6 to TRBJ2-3; TCRdb returns TRBD2, unconfirmable since there is no DNA. Germline values: CDR1 MNHNY, CDR2 SVGAGI (reference sequence). This CDR3 comprises 16 residues. CDR3 residues: CASSYQKRENTDTQYF.

V is TRBV4-2 and J is TRBJ1-3. CDR1 LGHNA and CDR2 YNFKEQ come from the germline V gene. The CDR3 extends over 15 amino acids. The CDR3 loop reads CASSQARISGNTIYF.

V is TRBV19 and J is TRBJ2-1; TCRdb names TRBD2, which stays unverified in the absence of DNA. Looked up from germline, CDR1 is LNHDA and CDR2 is SQIVND (reference sequence). The length of the CDR3 is 19 residues. The CDR3 loop is CASSIGILAGGLRYNEQFF.

The chain has TRBV14 and TRBJ2-7. The CDR3 length is 15 residues. Germline lookup yields CDR1 SGHDN and CDR2 FVKESK. CDR3 protein: CASSQDFEHLYEQYF.

This chain joins TRBV7-2 and TRBJ2-7. CDR1 and CDR2 (germline): SGHTA, FQGNSA. This CDR3 spans 14 amino acids. The CDR3 loop is CASSLKGRSYEQYF.

The CDR3: CATSAAHDLNTEAFF. V and J are TRBV24-1 and TRBJ1-1. The CDR3 is 15 amino acids. CDR1 KGHDR and CDR2 SFDVKD come from the germline V gene.

The chain is built from TRBV27 and TRBJ2-1; the D call of TRBD2 rests on TCRdb alone, since no DNA is present to check it. From germline, CDR1 is MNHEY and CDR2 SMNVEV (reference sequence). This CDR3 spans 17 amino acids. This chain's CDR3 is CASSLSPGLAGPNEQFF.

The V call is TRBV6-2 or TRBV6-3, the J call TRBJ2-7; there is no DNA to check the TCRdb D call of TRBD2. The CDR3 has 16 residues. The germline V gene encodes CDR1 MNHEY and CDR2 SVGEGT. CDR3 residues: CASSYSAIAGGYEQYF.

The CDR3 is CASSLLAGFSPGELFF. The chain links TRBV5-1 to TRBJ2-2; TCRdb reports TRBD2, a call that lacks DNA to check it against. This CDR3 comprises 16 residues. The germline CDR1 and CDR2 sequences are SGHRS and YFSETQ.

The V and J genes are TRBV6-2 or TRBV6-3 and TRBJ2-3; TCRdb proposes TRBD1, but this gene call is untestable without DNA. CDR3 length: 16 amino acids. Germline assignment: CDR1 MNHEY and CDR2 SVGEGT. This CDR3 reads CASRDPYRAEADTQYF.

The chain links TRBV7-9 to TRBJ2-1; TCRdb selects TRBD2, and the lack of DNA leaves this call unchecked. Germline V gene sequence: CDR1 SEHNR, CDR2 FQNEAQ (reference sequence). This CDR3 is 15 amino acids long. CDR3 sequence reads: CASSLPGGGVNEQFF.

The V call is TRBV29-1, the J call TRBJ1-1. This CDR3 spans 15 amino acids. Germline loops: CDR1 SQVTM, CDR2 ANQGSEA. CDR3: CSVEGVQGGNTEAFF.